Following are 17 T cell receptor beta chains from one sample sequenced in a study of cytomegalovirus exposure and HLA in healthy donors. Method: immunoSEQ multiplex PCR; TCRdb's copy keeps in-frame clones and lacks some. The sample lists some 130,000 clones, roughly 89% occurring once. The sequenced sample consisted of PBMCs. All receptors derive from a woman between 18 and 29 years old in good health and CMV-seronegative.

The V gene is TRBV5-1, the J gene TRBJ1-1; 9 positions match TRBD1. There are 15 residues in the CDR3. Germline V gene sequence: CDR1 SGHRS, CDR2 YFSETQ. V was pared by 4 bases and J by 7 bases, with 11 bases of the junction left unmatched. The CDR3 reads CASSPTPGQGHEAFF. For the CDR3, the DNA is TGCGCCAGCAGCCCGACCCCGGGACAGGGTCATGAAGCTTTCTTT.

The V gene is TRBV11-2, the J gene TRBJ2-1; the D gene is possibly TRBD2 (6 bases). Germline V gene data show CDR1 as SGHAT and CDR2 as FQNNGV. V lost 6 bases to trimming and J lost 7 bases, with 19 bases between them. This CDR3 is 15 amino acids long. CDR3: CASRLTRTTGNEQFF. Written as DNA, the CDR3 is TGTGCCAGCAGGCTTACGAGGACTACCGGAAATGAGCAGTTCTTC. The full variable domain, completed using reference TRBV11-2 and TRBJ2-1, is EAGVAQSPRYKIIEKRQSVAFWCNPISGHATLYWYQQILGQGPKLLIQFQNNGVVDDSQLPKDRFSAERLKGVDSTLKIQPAKLEDSAVYLCASRLTRTTGNEQFFGPGTRLTVL.

The V gene is TRBV6-5, the J gene TRBJ1-3; weak D call: TRBD1 (6 bases). Germline values: CDR1 MNHEY, CDR2 SVGAGI. The length of the CDR3 is 13 residues. V was pared by 6 bases and J by 6 bases, with 12 bases between. The chain's CDR3 is CASSPDRINTIYF. The CDR3 DNA follows: TGTGCCAGCAGCCCGGACAGAATAAACACCATATATTTT.

This chain joins TRBV9 and TRBJ1-3; D gene ambiguous. Germline CDR1 reads SGDLS; CDR2 reads YYNGEE. With 4 bases removed from V and 0 bases from J, the gap between germline ends came to 17 bases. This CDR3 spans 17 amino acids. The CDR3 spells CASSTNRALPSGNTIYF. The DNA for the CDR3 is TGTGCCAGCAGCACGAACAGAGCACTTCCCTCTGGAAACACCATATATTTT.

This chain uses TRBV15 with TRBJ2-2, with unresolved D. The V end was cut by 2 bases, the J end by 3 bases, with 4 bases between. The CDR3 sequence is 13 residues long. CDR1 is LNHNV, CDR2 YYDKDF, per germline (reference sequence). This chain's CDR3 is CATSRSYTGELFF. CDR3 bases: TGTGCCACCAGCAGATCATACACCGGGGAGCTGTTTTTT. Using reference TRBV15 and TRBJ2-2 for the parts outside the CDR3, the full variable domain is DAMVIQNPRYQVTQFGKPVTLSCSQTLNHNVMYWYQQKSSQAPKLLFHYYDKDFNNEADTPDNFQSRRPNTSFCFLDIRSPGLGDTAMYLCATSRSYTGELFFGEGSRLTVL.

The rearrangement joins TRBV7-3 to TRBJ2-2, with 8 nucleotides matching TRBD2. Trimming took 5 bases from V and 6 from J; bases not matched to a gene: 8. Germline CDR1 is SGHTA and CDR2 is FQGTGA. The CDR3 sequence is 15 residues long. The CDR3 loop is CASSQAGERAGELFF. CDR3 DNA sequence: TGTGCCAGCAGCCAAGCGGGGGAGAGGGCCGGGGAGCTGTTTTTT. The complete variable domain, with remaining parts taken from reference TRBV7-3 and TRBJ2-2, reads GAGVSQTPSNKVTEKGKYVELRCDPISGHTALYWYRQSLGQGPEFLIYFQGTGAADDSGLPNDRFFAVRPEGSVSTLKIQRTERGDSAVYLCASSQAGERAGELFFGEGSRLTVL.

The rearrangement uses TRBV15 and TRBJ2-7; D gene ambiguous. Trimming took 0 bases from V and 7 from J, leaving 16 bases between them. CDR1 is LNHNV and CDR2 is YYDKDF in the germline V gene (reference sequence). The CDR3 covers 15 residues. The CDR3 here is CATSRESSLIREQYF. The DNA for the CDR3 is TGTGCCACCAGCAGAGAAAGTTCCCTTATCCGGGAGCAGTACTTC.

The chain couples TRBV19 to TRBJ2-2; 8 nucleotides match TRBD1. The CDR3 length is 16 residues. In germline, CDR1 is LNHDA, CDR2 SQIVND (reference sequence). Unmatched junction bases numbered 7, after V lost 5 bases and J lost 2 bases. The CDR3 DNA follows: TGTGCCAGTAGTGTTATACAGGGGGTTAACACCGGGGAGCTGTTTTTT. Amino acids: CASSVIQGVNTGELFF.

A word on this clone: At one boundary the junction diverges from the germline segment, which might be a read error. The chain carries TRBV9 and TRBJ1-2; 7 positions match TRBD1. The CDR3 length is 14 residues. CDR1 SGDLS and CDR2 YYNGEE come from the germline V gene. The CDR3 DNA reads as TGTGCCAGCACCGTAGACGGGACAGCCTATGGCTACACCTTC. Protein: CASTVDGTAYGYTF.

The chain employs TRBV27 and TRBJ2-3, with TRBD1 matching 8 bases. With V trimmed by 5 bases and J by 4 bases, 8 bases remained unmatched. This CDR3 spans 15 amino acids. The germline V gene encodes CDR1 MNHEY and CDR2 SMNVEV (reference sequence). CDR3 loop: CASSMPGQVSDTQYF. The CDR3 coding sequence is TGTGCCAGCAGTATGCCGGGACAGGTTTCAGATACGCAGTATTTT.

The V and J genes are TRBV5-1 and TRBJ2-3; 9 nucleotides align to TRBD2. Germline trimming cut 4 bases from V and 6 bases from J; bases unmatched to any gene: 6. The germline gives CDR1 SGHRS, CDR2 YFSETQ. This CDR3 region has 14 residues. CDR3 sequence (DNA): TGCGCCAGCAGCGATGGCGGGGGGGCCGATACGCAGTATTTT. Encoded protein: CASSDGGGADTQYF.

The chain uses TRBV29-1 and TRBJ1-2, with a weak D call TRBD1 (5 bases). V was cut by 5 bases and J by 8 bases, with 15 bases left in between. CDR3 length: 12 residues. Per germline, CDR1 SQVTM and CDR2 ANQGSEA. The CDR3 loop reads CSVPQGAVGYTF. In DNA form, the CDR3 reads TGCAGCGTTCCGCAGGGCGCGGTCGGCTACACCTTC. Complete variable domain (other parts from reference TRBV29-1 and TRBJ1-2): SAVISQKPSRDICQRGTSLTIQCQVDSQVTMMFWYRQQPGQSLTLIATANQGSEATYESGFVIDKFPISRPNLTFSTLTVSNMSPEDSSIYLCSVPQGAVGYTFGSGTRLTVV.

The chain is built from TRBV6-1 and TRBJ2-4, with 7 bases that match TRBD2. V trimming: 8 bases; J trimming: 8 bases; junction bases outside the gene matches: 9. CDR1 MNHNS and CDR2 SASEGT come from the germline V gene. The CDR3 extends over 13 amino acids. The CDR3, as DNA: TGTGCCAGCGGGGAGGGGCTGCCGTACATTCAGTACTTC. Its protein is CASGEGLPYIQYF.

The chain employs TRBV15 and TRBJ2-1; 8 bases are shared with TRBD1. The germline V gene has CDR1 LNHNV and CDR2 YYDKDF (reference sequence). J lost 2 bases, V lost 0 bases, and 6 bases had no gene match. The CDR3 sequence is 17 residues long. DNA for the CDR3: TGTGCCACCAGCAGAGATGGCACAGGGGGAACCTACAATGAGCAGTTCTTC. This codes for CATSRDGTGGTYNEQFF.

V and J are TRBV27 and TRBJ2-7; 9 bases are shared with TRBD1. CDR3 length equals 14 residues. V shed 3 bases and J 7 bases; nucleotides not matched to a gene: 7. The germline CDR1 and CDR2 sequences are MNHEY and SMNVEV (reference sequence). The CDR3 region has the DNA TGTGCCAGCAGTTTCGGGGACAGGGCTTATGAGCAGTACTTC. It codes for CASSFGDRAYEQYF.

This clone appeared once. J is TRBJ1-5 and V is TRBV6-6, with TRBD1 as a possible D gene (5 bases). Per the germline V gene, CDR1 is MNHNY and CDR2 is SVGAGI (reference sequence). The CDR3 covers 15 residues. With 2 bases removed from V and 3 bases from J, the gap between germline ends came to 11 bases. In nucleotides, the CDR3 is TGTGCCAGCAGTTACCTCACAGGACCCAATCAGCCCCAGCATTTT. The encoded protein is CASSYLTGPNQPQHF.

This clone is a singleton in its sample. This CDR3 reads CASSSAGATSYEQYF. CDR3 nucleotide sequence: TGTGCCAGCAGCTCAGCGGGGGCGACCTCCTACGAGCAGTACTTC. This sequence joins TRBV5-4 and TRBJ2-7; TRBD2 aligns across 8 bases. Looked up from germline, CDR1 is SGHNT and CDR2 is YYREEE (reference sequence). V was clipped by 3 bases and J by 0 bases; unmatched bases: 5. This CDR3 spans 15 amino acids.